Listed below are T cell receptor beta chains from one sample, sequenced in a study of blood T cell repertoires in COVID-19. This table comes from immunoSEQ multiplex PCR, and its TCRdb copy is limited to in-frame clones, with some not included. The sample carries about 500,000 clones, 89% recorded once. Sequences were obtained from peripheral blood. Receptor source: a man between 18 and 35 years old with COVID-19, enrolled during active disease. CDR3s include the opening cysteine and the closing phenylalanine or tryptophan. Each record gives: D gene, CDR3 length, V gene, J gene, clone size, CDR3 DNA, CDR3 protein. D genes are given only for firm matches. The listing skips clone size in some rows; elsewhere it reads once, few, many or a size class.

>-|14|TRBV5-6|TRBJ2-5|-
TGTGCCAGCAGCTTGGAGAACAGGGCAGCGACCCAGTACTTC
CASSLENRAATQYF
>TRBD1|11|TRBV12-3/TRBV12-4|TRBJ2-1|-
TGTGCCAGCAGTTGGGGGACAGGGCAGTTCTTC
CASSWGTGQFF
>-|12|TRBV3-1/TRBV3-2|TRBJ1-5|few
TGTGCCAGCAGAACGGGCAATCAGCCCCAGCATTTT
CASRTGNQPQHF
>-|15|TRBV5-4|TRBJ1-5|-
TGTGCCAGCAGCCCACACCCGGGGTCCAATCAGCCCCAGCATTTT
CASSPHPGSNQPQHF
>-|13|TRBV3-1/TRBV3-2|TRBJ1-2|-
TGTGCCAGCAGCCAGAGACCGGGGGATGGCTACACCTTC
CASSQRPGDGYTF
>TRBD1|13|TRBV5-1|TRBJ1-6|-
TGCGCCAGCAGCTTGGGGACAGGGGGGCCCCTCCACTTT
CASSLGTGGPLHF
>TRBD2|16|TRBV9|TRBJ2-1|-
TGTGCCAGCAGTGCCTGGGGAGGGAGCTCCTACAATGAGCAGTTCTTC
CASSAWGGSSYNEQFF
>TRBD1|15|TRBV2|TRBJ1-5|-
TGTGCCAGCAGCTTACAGGGGGCGAGCAATCAGCCCCAGCATTTT
CASSLQGASNQPQHF
>TRBD2|14|TRBV7-9|TRBJ2-1|-
TGTGCCAGCAGCTTAGGCGGGAGGGTTGTTGAGCAGTTCTTC
CASSLGGRVVEQFF
>TRBD2|19|TRBV19|TRBJ2-4|-
TGTGCCAGTAGTATAAGGACTAGCGGGAGGGCCCCAGCCAAAAACATTCAGTACTTC
CASSIRTSGRAPAKNIQYF
>TRBD2|13|TRBV5-1|TRBJ2-5|-
TGCGCCAGCAGCGGCGGGAGTGGTGAGACCCAGTACTTC
CASSGGSGETQYF
>TRBD2|17|TRBV6-2/TRBV6-3|TRBJ2-5|-
TGTGCCAGCAGTTACGTACTAGCGGGGGCGGACCAAGAGACCCAGTACTTC
CASSYVLAGADQETQYF
>TRBD1|16|TRBV6-1|TRBJ2-7|-
TGTGCCAGCAGTGCCCAAAACGGACAGGGACACGACGAGCAGTACTTC
CASSAQNGQGHDEQYF
>TRBD2|16|TRBV30|TRBJ2-1|-
TGTGCCTGGGGGGCGGCGGCTAGCGGTTCCTACAATGAGCAGTTCTTC
CAWGAAASGSYNEQFF
>TRBD2|18|TRBV4-2|TRBJ2-3|-
TGTGCCAGCAGCCAAGAGGCGGGCGGAGCGGGGAGTCCAGATACGCAGTATTTT
CASSQEAGGAGSPDTQYF
>-|14|TRBV5-1|TRBJ1-5|-
TGCGCCAGCAGCTTGGGGGGGCCCGGTCAGCCCCAGCATTTT
CASSLGGPGQPQHF
>TRBD1|14|TRBV6-5|TRBJ1-6|-
TGTGCCAGCAGACGGACAGGGGGCCAATCACCCCTCCACTTT
CASRRTGGQSPLHF
>TRBD1|15|TRBV13|TRBJ2-7|-
TGTGCCAGCAGCCGTGGAGCAGGGGGAATCTACGAGCAGTACTTC
CASSRGAGGIYEQYF
>-|12|TRBV10-2|TRBJ2-7|-
TGCGCCAGCAGCTGGAGCTCCTACGAGCAGTACTTC
CASSWSSYEQYF
>TRBD2|17|TRBV7-2|TRBJ2-1|-
TGTGCCAGCAGCCCTAATCCCGGGACTAGCGGTAACAATGAGCAGTTCTTC
CASSPNPGTSGNNEQFF